This T cell receptor beta chain was found in a study of cytomegalovirus exposure and HLA in healthy donors. The V gene end was trimmed by 6 bases and the J gene end by 5 bases; junction bases not matched to a gene: 6. The CDR3 consists of 15 residues. In germline, CDR1 is LNHDA, CDR2 SQIVND (reference sequence). 13 Jbeta primers and 60 Vbeta primers were used for the PCR. Produced via immunoSEQ multiplex PCR; TCRdb's table is partial and in-frame only. In all, the sample yields 35,000 to 45,000 clones. The chain has TRBV19 and TRBJ2-7; 14 positions agree with TRBD2. Sequences were obtained from PBMCs. The clonotype was recovered from a middle-aged man in good health and CMV-seropositive. The CDR3 here is CASRGTSGSADEQYF. The CDR3 DNA reads as TGTGCCAGTAGGGGGACTAGCGGGAGTGCTGACGAGCAGTACTTC.